This T cell receptor beta chain is drawn from a study of blood T cells in healthy people across ages. It was with a sample-barcoded 5' primer and a J-beta primer mix that a second PCR of roughly 7 to 12 cycles was run. Per-sample output comprised a minimum of 2.5 million paired-end reads containing CDR3. TCRdb analysed the 5' RACE reads with MiXCR anew, one entry per CDR3 protein. Seen here are about 730,000 distinct CDR3 sequences, roughly 41% observed once, and the top ten hold under 25%. V gave up 7 bases and J gave up 5 bases; unmatched junction bases: 9. The CDR3 contains 15 residues. Every participating donor contributed approximately 10 milliliters of peripheral blood through a draw.

The specimen was blood. The chain links TRBV12-3 or TRBV12-4 to TRBJ1-5; 9 bases are shared with TRBD1. The receptor's source is a woman in her fifties or sixties in good health. The CDR3 DNA sequence: TGTGCCAGCACTCCGGGGGACAGGGAGTATCAGCCCCAGCATTTT. It is translated as CASTPGDREYQPQHF.